This TCR beta chain was profiled in a study of glioma-infiltrating T cells. The CDR3 runs 12 residues. Amplification of TCR alpha and beta CDR3 regions from RNA used iRepertoire nested multiplex PCR. For one-step reverse transcription and amplification, roughly 85-450 ng of tissue mRNA or PBMC total RNA was used. A single record per CDR3 protein comes from TCRdb applying MiXCR to the multiplex PCR reads. The table records several thousand distinct CDR3 sequences, approximately 30% of them present only once. Study observations and caveats: Gliomas, especially low-grade, showed above-expected tissue-blood divergence; non-neoplastic patients showed below. Only very few CDR3 sequences appeared in both tissue and blood.

This clonotype appeared once. Antigen: not known. The junction and the germline gene differ at one end; a read error may be behind it. The sequence was collected from a human donor with low-grade glioma or glioblastoma, undergoing nonglioma brain surgery, or in good health (not recorded which). The rearrangement joins TRBV12-3 or TRBV12-4 to TRBJ1-5; D possibly corresponds to TRBD1 (5 bases). Sequencing input: glioma tissue, nonneoplastic brain tissue, or PBMCs (not recorded which). In nucleotides, the CDR3 is TGTGCCAGCATGCGTGGAGGGGTGCCCGAGCATTTT. Translated: CASMRGGVPEHF.